The source of this T cell receptor beta chain is a study of blood T cell repertoires in COVID-19. Clones were read by immunoSEQ multiplex PCR, and TCRdb kept only the in-frame ones, dropping some. The profile shows around 200,000 clones, almost 90% of them singletons. Germline V gene sequence: CDR1 SNHLY, CDR2 FYNNEI. With V trimmed by 6 bases and J by 0 bases, 2 bases remained unmatched. This CDR3 region has 15 residues. This clone showed up just a few times. The chain couples TRBV2 to TRBJ1-3; 10 bases agree with TRBD1. The sequenced material came from peripheral blood. The clonotype comes from a man in his late teens or twenties with active or convalescent COVID-19. CDR3 nucleotides: TGTGCCAGCAGGGACAGGGGGGGCTCTGGAAACACCATATATTTT. Its translation: CASRDRGGSGNTIYF.